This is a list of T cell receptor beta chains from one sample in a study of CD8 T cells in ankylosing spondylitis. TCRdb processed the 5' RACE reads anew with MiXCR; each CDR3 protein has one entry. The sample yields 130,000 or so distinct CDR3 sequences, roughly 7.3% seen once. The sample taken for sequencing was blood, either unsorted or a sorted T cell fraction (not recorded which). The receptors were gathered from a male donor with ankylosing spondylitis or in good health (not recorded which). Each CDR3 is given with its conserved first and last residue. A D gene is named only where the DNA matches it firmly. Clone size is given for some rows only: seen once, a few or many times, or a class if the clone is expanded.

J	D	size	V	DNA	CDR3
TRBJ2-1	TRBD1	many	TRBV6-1	TGTGCCAGCAGCTCCGAACAGGGGAGCTCCTACAATGAGCAGTTCTTC	CASSSEQGSSYNEQFF
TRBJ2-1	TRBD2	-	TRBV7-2	TGTGCCAGCATTATCAGCGGGGGGTACAATGAGCAGTTCTTC	CASIISGGYNEQFF
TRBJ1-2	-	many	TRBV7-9	TGTGCCAGCAGCTCCCGGGCCACTAACTATGGCTACACCTTC	CASSSRATNYGYTF
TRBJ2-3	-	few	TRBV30	TGTGCCTGGAGTGTCCCGGGACGGTACACAGATACGCAGTATTTT	CAWSVPGRYTDTQYF
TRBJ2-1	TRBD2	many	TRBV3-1	TGTGCCAGCAGCCAAACTCTAGCGGGGTCCTACAATGAGCAGTTCTTC	CASSQTLAGSYNEQFF
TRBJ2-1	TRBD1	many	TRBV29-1	TGCAGCGTGCAGGGGGCGAAATGGTTCTTC	CSVQGAKWFF
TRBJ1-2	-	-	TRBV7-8	TGTGCCAGCAGCCCCAATAGGGACCCCGGGCACTATGGCTACACCTTC	CASSPNRDPGHYGYTF
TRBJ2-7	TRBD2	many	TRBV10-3	TGTGCCATCAATCCTGCCGGGACTAGCGGGGGATGGGACGAGCAGTACTTC	CAINPAGTSGGWDEQYF
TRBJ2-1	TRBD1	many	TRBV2	TGTGCCAGCAGTACCGGGACAGGGAATATCGATGAGCAGTTCTTC	CASSTGTGNIDEQFF
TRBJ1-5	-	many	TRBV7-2	TGTGCCAGCAGCCAATCCAGGGCTCAGCCCCAGCATTTT	CASSQSRAQPQHF
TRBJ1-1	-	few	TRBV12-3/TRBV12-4	TGTGCCACAGGGTTGACGAACACTGAAGCTTTCTTT	CATGLTNTEAFF
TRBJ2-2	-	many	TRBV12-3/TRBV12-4	TGTGCCAGCACTACGGGACTCCGTCACACCGGGGAGCTGTTTTTT	CASTTGLRHTGELFF
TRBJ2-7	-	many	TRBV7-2	TGTGCCAGCAGCTTAATGGGCGGAACCTCCTACGAGCAGTACTTC	CASSLMGGTSYEQYF
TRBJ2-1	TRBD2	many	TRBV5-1	TGCGCCAGCGGGACAAGGACTAGCGGGTCCGATGAGCAGTTCTTC	CASGTRTSGSDEQFF
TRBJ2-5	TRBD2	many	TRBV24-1	TGTGCCACCAGTCAACCGGGACTAGCGAAAGAGACCCAGTACTTC	CATSQPGLAKETQYF
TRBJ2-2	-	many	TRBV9	TGTGCCAGCAGCGTAGGGGAGCCTGGCACCGGGGAGCTGTTTTTT	CASSVGEPGTGELFF
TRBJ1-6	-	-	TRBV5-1	TGCGCCAGCAGCTACATAGAGGATTCACCCCTCCCCTTT	CASSYIEDSPLPF
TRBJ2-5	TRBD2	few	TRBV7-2	TGTGCCAGCAGAGCGACTAGCGGGACAGGTGGGACCCAGTACTTC	CASRATSGTGGTQYF
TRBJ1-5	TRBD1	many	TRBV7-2	TGTGCCAGCAGCTTTGGACAGGGGCTTTTTCAGCCCCAGCATTTT	CASSFGQGLFQPQHF
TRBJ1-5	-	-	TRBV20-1	TGCAGTGCTAGGCCACAGGGCAGGGGCAATCAGCCCCAGCATTTT	CSARPQGRGNQPQHF